This T cell receptor (beta chain) is from a study of T cell repertoires in aging, cancer and after chemotherapy. On the study more broadly: Paired samples before and after chemotherapy came from glioblastoma patients receiving temozolomide-based therapy. Study results and caveats: Age-matched healthy donors had significantly more diverse, less clonal blood TCR repertoires than untreated cancer patients. Healthy donors lost TCR diversity with age mainly through richness, cancer patients through richness and evenness.

Germline V gives CDR1 SGHKS, CDR2 YYEKEE (reference sequence). The CDR3 sequence is 14 residues long. The V end was cut by 1 base, the J end by 2 bases, with 9 bases between. Amplification of TCR beta used genomic DNA extracted from peripheral blood. This clonotype was picked up a small number of times. Its matching antigen is unknown. A mixed TRB-A/B primer pool amplified rearranged TRB by multiplex touch-down PCR. TCRdb reprocessed the multiplex PCR reads with MiXCR, giving one entry per CDR3 protein. The sample lists more than 1,500 distinct CDR3 sequences, around 33% occurring once. Sequencing used blood. The chain is built from TRBV5-5 and TRBJ1-2; no firm D call. The sequence came from a human donor with a solid tumor. This chain's CDR3 is CASSLMVSNYGYTF. The CDR3 DNA reads TGTGCCAGCAGCTTGATGGTCAGCAACTATGGCTACACCTTC.